The 13 T cell receptor beta chains below come from one sample, sequenced in a study of blood T cell repertoires in COVID-19. TCRdb keeps only in-frame clones here, not all; method: immunoSEQ multiplex PCR. The repertoire holds 250,000 or so clones, with approximately 88% as singletons. Sequences were obtained from peripheral blood. The receptors shown here come from a woman in her 30s with COVID-19, enrolled during active disease.

This chain links TRBV10-1 with TRBJ1-1; perhaps TRBD1 as D (5 bases). CDR1 and CDR2 (germline): WNHNN, SYGVQD (reference sequence). The CDR3 loop spans 13 amino acids. V lost 4 bases and J lost 0, with 6 bases in between. The DNA for the CDR3 is TGCGCCAGCAGTGGACAGTTGAACACTGAAGCTTTCTTT. Encoded protein: CASSGQLNTEAFF.

J is TRBJ2-3 and V is TRBV6-2 or TRBV6-3; 7 bases line up with TRBD2. The trim removed 4 bases at V and 2 bases at J, leaving 3 bases unmatched. The germline V gene encodes CDR1 MNHEY and CDR2 SVGEGT. This CDR3 contains 14 residues. The CDR3 DNA follows: TGTGCCAGCAGTTCTAGCGGACCCACAGATACGCAGTATTTT. Amino acids: CASSSSGPTDTQYF.

This chain links TRBV11-3 with TRBJ1-1; 8 bases match TRBD1. J was trimmed by 4 bases and V by 5 bases; bases with no gene match: 3. This CDR3 region has 13 residues. Germline V gives CDR1 SGHNT, CDR2 YENEEA. Here the CDR3 DNA reads TGTGCCAGCAGCGAGACAGGGGTCACTGAAGCTTTCTTT. As protein: CASSETGVTEAFF.

V and J are TRBV7-9 and TRBJ1-3, with D perhaps TRBD1 (5 bases). This CDR3 comprises 15 residues. Germline CDR1 reads SEHNR; CDR2 reads FQNEAQ (reference sequence). V was shortened by 2 bases and J by 2 bases, with 10 bases between the two germline ends. CDR3 loop: CASSLNAGTGNTIYF. In DNA form, the CDR3 reads TGTGCCAGCAGCTTAAATGCAGGGACTGGAAACACCATATATTTT.

The chain employs TRBV6-2 or TRBV6-3 and TRBJ2-7; 9 bases fit TRBD1. V shed 1 base and J 2 bases; nucleotides not matched to a gene: 12. Germline V gene sequence: CDR1 MNHEY, CDR2 SVGEGT. This CDR3 region has 18 residues. The CDR3 DNA is TGTGCCAGCAGTTACTTACAGGGGGCCGGAGCGAGGGCCTACGAGCAGTACTTC. It translates to CASSYLQGAGARAYEQYF.

The chain is built from TRBV4-2 and TRBJ2-2; D gene ambiguous. V lost 4 bases, J lost 2 bases, and 14 bases lay in between. Germline V CDR1 and CDR2: LGHNA, YNFKEQ. CDR3 length equals 16 residues. CDR3 nucleotides: TGTGCCAGCAGCCGAACCAGTGAAAGAAACACCGGGGAGCTGTTTTTT. Its protein is CASSRTSERNTGELFF.

Concerning this clone itself: One junction end does not reproduce the germline sequence, and a read error may be involved. Here the CDR3 DNA reads TGTGCCAGCAGTTACGGACATAGGCTGAATACTGAAGCTTTCTTT. Protein product: CASSYGHRLNTEAFF. This sequence joins TRBV6-5 and TRBJ1-1, with D tentatively TRBD1 (5 bases). Germline values: CDR1 MNHEY, CDR2 SVGAGI. CDR3 length: 15 amino acids.

This rearrangement joins TRBV10-3 to TRBJ2-3; the match to TRBD1 covers 9 bases. Germline values: CDR1 ENHRY, CDR2 SYGVKD. Trimming cost V 7 bases and J 3 bases; bases outside gene matches: 8. The CDR3 has 15 amino acids. The CDR3 loop is CAIKPGQGETDTQYF. CDR3 in DNA: TGTGCCATCAAACCGGGACAGGGTGAAACAGATACGCAGTATTTT.

V gene TRBV29-1 combines with J gene TRBJ2-1, with D perhaps TRBD2 (6 bases). There are 13 residues in the CDR3. CDR1 is SQVTM, CDR2 ANQGSEA, per germline. Trimming shortened V by 5 bases and J by 6 bases, and 14 bases separated the two germline ends. CDR3 DNA: TGCAGCGTTCCCTACGGGACTCTCAATGAGCAGTTCTTC. Translated: CSVPYGTLNEQFF.

The genes are TRBV6-5 and TRBJ1-2; 7 bases align to TRBD1. Germline-derived CDR1 and CDR2 are MNHEY and SVGAGI. This CDR3 contains 14 residues. The V and J ends lost 7 bases and 0 bases, in that order; junction bases with no gene match: 5. CDR3 amino acids: CASTRDSSNYGYTF. Here the CDR3 DNA reads TGTGCCAGCACCCGGGACAGTTCTAACTATGGCTACACCTTC.

The rearrangement uses TRBV7-9 and TRBJ2-7, with TRBD1 matching over 7 bases. The CDR3 consists of 16 residues. The V and J ends lost 1 base and 1 base, in that order; junction bases with no gene match: 7. Germline CDR1 SEHNR, CDR2 FQNEAQ (reference sequence). In DNA form, the CDR3 reads TGTGCCAGCAGCTTAGGGGTGGGCAGGGGGTCCTACGAGCAGTACTTC. This codes for CASSLGVGRGSYEQYF. The entire variable domain, with the rest obtained from reference TRBV7-9 and TRBJ2-7, is as follows: DTGVSQNPRHKITKRGQNVTFRCDPISEHNRLYWYRQTLGQGPEFLTYFQNEAQLEKSRLLSDRFSAERPKGSFSTLEIQRTEQGDSAMYLCASSLGVGRGSYEQYFGPGTRLTVT.

The chain couples TRBV2 to TRBJ2-3, with 9 bases identical to TRBD2. The CDR3 runs 15 residues. Germline V CDR1 and CDR2: SNHLY, FYNNEI. With 4 bases clipped from V and 5 bases from J, the junction kept 7 bases outside the gene matches. The CDR3 is CASSGPSGILDTQYF. In nucleotides, the CDR3 is TGTGCCAGCAGTGGCCCTAGCGGGATCTTAGATACGCAGTATTTT.

For this clone: Other nucleotide sequences in the sample specify the same CDR3. The chain couples TRBV6-5 to TRBJ2-7; the D gene is possibly TRBD1 (5 bases). Germline V lookup: CDR1 MNHEY, CDR2 SVGAGI. The CDR3 loop spans 14 amino acids. V was cut by 0 bases and J by 1 base, with 7 bases left in between. The CDR3 reads CASSYSGASYEQYF. CDR3 DNA sequence: TGTGCCAGCAGTTACTCAGGGGCTTCCTACGAGCAGTACTTC.